The TCR beta chain under discussion was sequenced for a study of cytomegalovirus exposure and HLA in healthy donors. Points from the study as a whole: Fewer N-insertions (relative to the 666-donor mean) were reportedly seen in an Asian-associated ancestry cluster in a later analysis.

A multiplex PCR was run with 60 Vbeta primers and 13 Jbeta primers. Original data processing: In a later analysis, of 79 million or so unique beta chains, roughly 11 million appeared in at least two donors. Assay: immunoSEQ multiplex PCR; the TCRdb copy retains only in-frame clones and omits some. V and J calls and clone size are those listed in that table; D and trimming were worked out from the DNA. The top ten clones hold 1.5% of a sample with some 170,000 clones, more than 75% of them seen once. A remark on this clone: Its specificity is unknown.

CDR1 and CDR2 from the germline V gene are GTSNPN and SVGIG (reference sequence). The CDR3 runs to 20 residues. V gave up 3 bases and J gave up 0 bases; unmatched junction bases: 14. Whereas donors were nominally healthy upon sampling, unrecorded immune exposures were probable. The clonotype comes from a girl under 18 in good health and CMV-seropositive. The chain recombines TRBV30 with TRBJ2-1; 13 bases match TRBD2. Sequencing input: PBMCs. As DNA, the CDR3 is TGTGCCTGGAGGGGGGACCTCTGGACTAGCGGGGGTAGCTCCTACAATGAGCAGTTCTTC. Encoded protein: CAWRGDLWTSGGSSYNEQFF.